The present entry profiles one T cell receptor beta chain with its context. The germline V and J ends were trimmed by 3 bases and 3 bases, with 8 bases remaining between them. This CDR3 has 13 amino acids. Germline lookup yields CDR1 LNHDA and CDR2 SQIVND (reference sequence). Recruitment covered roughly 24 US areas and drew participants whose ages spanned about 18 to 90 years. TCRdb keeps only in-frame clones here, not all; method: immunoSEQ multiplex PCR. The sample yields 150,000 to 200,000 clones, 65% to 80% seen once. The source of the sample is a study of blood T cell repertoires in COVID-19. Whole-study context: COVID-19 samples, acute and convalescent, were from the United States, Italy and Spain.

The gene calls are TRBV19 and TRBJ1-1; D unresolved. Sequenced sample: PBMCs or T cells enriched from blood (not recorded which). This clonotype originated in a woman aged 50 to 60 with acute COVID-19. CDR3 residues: CASSIARDTEAFF. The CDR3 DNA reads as TGTGCCAGTAGTATTGCCCGGGACACTGAAGCTTTCTTT.